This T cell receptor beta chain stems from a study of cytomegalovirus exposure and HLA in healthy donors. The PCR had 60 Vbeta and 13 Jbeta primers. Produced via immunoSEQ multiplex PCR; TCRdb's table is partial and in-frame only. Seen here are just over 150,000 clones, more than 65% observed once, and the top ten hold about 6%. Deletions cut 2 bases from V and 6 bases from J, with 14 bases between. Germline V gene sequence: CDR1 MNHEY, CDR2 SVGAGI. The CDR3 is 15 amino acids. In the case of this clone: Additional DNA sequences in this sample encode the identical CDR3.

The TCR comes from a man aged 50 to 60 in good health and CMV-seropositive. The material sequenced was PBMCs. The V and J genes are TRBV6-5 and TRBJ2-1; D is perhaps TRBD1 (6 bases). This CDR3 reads CASSYQGYPLNEQFF. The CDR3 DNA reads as TGTGCCAGCAGTTACCAGGGGTACCCACTCAATGAGCAGTTCTTC.